This T cell receptor (beta chain) appears in the sequencing data of a study of blood T cell repertoires in COVID-19. Turning to the study itself: COVID-19 samples, acute and convalescent, were from the United States, Italy and Spain. PBMCs, B-cell-depleted T cells, or T cells provided the cDNA or gDNA that made up the material.

The CDR3 spans 14 residues. Trimming removed 0 bases from V and 5 bases from J, with 11 bases in between. Germline lookup yields CDR1 LNHNV and CDR2 YYDKDF (reference sequence). Per the authors' pipeline: Estimated nucleated cell counts came from reference gene primer amplification. Method: immunoSEQ multiplex PCR; TCRdb's copy keeps in-frame clones and lacks some. V and J calls and clone size are given by that table; D and trimming were obtained from the DNA. The sample lists around 57,000 clones; 85% to 90% were seen once. The chain carries TRBV15 and TRBJ2-7, with D possibly TRBD2 on 6 matching bases. Sequenced material: peripheral blood. The clonotype originates from a human donor with active COVID-19. The donor label of this sample is uncertain. The CDR3 coding sequence is TGTGCCACCAGCAGAGATCGCGGGGCCCACGAGCAGTACTTC. This encodes CATSRDRGAHEQYF. The full variable domain, with the rest looked up from reference TRBV15 and TRBJ2-7, is DAMVIQNPRYQVTQFGKPVTLSCSQTLNHNVMYWYQQKSSQAPKLLFHYYDKDFNNEADTPDNFQSRRPNTSFCFLDIRSPGLGDTAMYLCATSRDRGAHEQYFGPGTRLTVT.